This T cell receptor beta chain was captured in a study of OX40 agonist ivuxolimab in advanced cancers. The wider study: Anti-PD-1, anti-PD-L1 or anti-CTLA-4 therapy given earlier was allowed, and roughly 40% had some.

Blood specimens came from baseline, cycle 4 day 1, and cycle 7 day 1. The germline CDR1 and CDR2 sequences are MNHEY and SMNVEV (reference sequence). V was trimmed by 5 bases and J by 5 bases, leaving 15 bases between them. The CDR3 is made up of 14 amino acids. TCRdb keeps only in-frame clones here, not all; method: immunoSEQ multiplex PCR. The sample has approximately 70,000 clones; 85% are singletons. Findings and caveats of the study: Individuals who were partial responders at 0.1-3.0 mg/kg had clonal expansion that ranked among the lowest. Relative to CD4+, CD8+ T cells held more expanded clones on average.

About this clone itself: Its matching antigen is unknown.

The V gene is TRBV27, the J gene TRBJ1-2; D not resolved. The sample was CD4+ or CD8+ T cells sorted from blood, taken in a trial of the OX40 agonist ivuxolimab. The receptor comes from an adult with an advanced solid tumor such as melanoma, head and neck, liver or kidney cancer. For the CDR3, the DNA is TGTGCCAGCAGTCCCCGTCGGGGAGGTTATGGCTACACCTTC. Translated, it gives CASSPRRGGYGYTF.